The TCR beta chain under discussion was sequenced for a study of cytotoxic CD8 clonotypes in ibrutinib-treated CLL. Points from the study as a whole: Clonality rose at ibrutinib response, held steady in sustained remission, and fell toward baseline at progression.

Concerning this clone itself: The antigen remains undetermined.

Produced via immunoSEQ multiplex PCR; TCRdb's table is partial and in-frame only. In the table there are 150,000 or so clones, 70% to 90% of which are singletons. The V segment lost 3 bases and the J segment 3 bases; nucleotides outside the gene matches: 7. This CDR3 spans 15 amino acids. Germline loops: CDR1 GTSNPN, CDR2 SVGIG (reference sequence). The sequence was obtained from a human donor with chronic lymphocytic leukemia. The specimen comprised PBMCs, sampled after 36 months of ibrutinib treatment. This chain uses TRBV30 with TRBJ2-3, with 9 bases that match TRBD1. CDR3 residues: CAWSLWDRVTDTQYF. The DNA for the CDR3 is TGTGCCTGGAGCCTTTGGGACAGGGTTACAGATACGCAGTATTTT.